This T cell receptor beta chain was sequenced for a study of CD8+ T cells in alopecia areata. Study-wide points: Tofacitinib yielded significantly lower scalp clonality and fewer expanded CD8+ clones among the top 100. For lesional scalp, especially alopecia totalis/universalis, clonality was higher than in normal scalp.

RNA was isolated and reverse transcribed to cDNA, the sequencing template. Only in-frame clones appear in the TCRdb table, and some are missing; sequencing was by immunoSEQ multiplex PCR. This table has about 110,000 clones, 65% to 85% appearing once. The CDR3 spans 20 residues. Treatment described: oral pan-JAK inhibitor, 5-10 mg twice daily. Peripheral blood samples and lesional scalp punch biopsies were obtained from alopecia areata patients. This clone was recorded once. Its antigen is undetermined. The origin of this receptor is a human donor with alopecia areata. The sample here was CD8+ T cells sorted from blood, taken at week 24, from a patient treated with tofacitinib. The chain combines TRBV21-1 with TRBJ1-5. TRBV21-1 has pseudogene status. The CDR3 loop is CASSKVLGGTGPAINQPQHF. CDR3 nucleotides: TGTGCCAGCAGCAAAGTTTTGGGGGGGACCGGCCCAGCCATCAATCAGCCCCAGCATTTT.